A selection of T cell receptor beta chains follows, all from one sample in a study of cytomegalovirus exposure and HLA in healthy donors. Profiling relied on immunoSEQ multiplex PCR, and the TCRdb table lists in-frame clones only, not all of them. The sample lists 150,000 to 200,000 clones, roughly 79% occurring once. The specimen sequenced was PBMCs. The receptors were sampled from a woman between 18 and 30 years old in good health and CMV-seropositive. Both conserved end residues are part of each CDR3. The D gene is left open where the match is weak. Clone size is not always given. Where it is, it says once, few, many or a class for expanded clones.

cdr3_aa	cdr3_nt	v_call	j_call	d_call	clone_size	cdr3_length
CASTSRSNYGYTF	TGTGCCAGCACCTCGCGGTCTAACTATGGCTACACCTTC	TRBV28	TRBJ1-2	NA	once	13
CASSLTGSRETQYF	TGTGCCAGCAGCTTGACGGGGAGTCGAGAGACCCAGTACTTC	TRBV11-2	TRBJ2-5	NA	NA	14
CASIIFGGHLSGANGLTF	TGTGCCAGCATAATCTTTGGGGGACACCTCTCTGGGGCCAACGGCCTGACTTTC	TRBV2	TRBJ2-6	NA	once	18
CASSLWGVDDGYTF	TGTGCCAGCAGCTTATGGGGGGTTGACGATGGCTACACCTTC	TRBV7-6	TRBJ1-2	NA	NA	14
CASSQSGGWNEKLFF	TGTGCCAGCAGTCAATCGGGGGGTTGGAATGAAAAACTGTTTTTT	TRBV27	TRBJ1-4	NA	NA	15
CASRQSGVHYGYTF	TGTGCCAGTAGACAATCAGGGGTCCACTATGGCTACACCTTC	TRBV19	TRBJ1-2	NA	NA	14
CSAGDEKLFF	TGCAGTGCAGGGGATGAAAAACTGTTTTTT	TRBV20-1	TRBJ1-4	NA	few	10
CSVYGSGTEAFF	TGCAGCGTCTACGGTTCGGGCACTGAAGCTTTCTTT	TRBV29-1	TRBJ1-1	NA	NA	12
CASSLDLTVYNEQFF	TGTGCCAGCAGCTTAGATCTTACAGTTTACAATGAGCAGTTCTTC	TRBV7-8	TRBJ2-1	NA	NA	15
CASSPDGRGEQYF	TGTGCCAGCAGTCCGGACGGCCGGGGCGAGCAGTACTTC	TRBV6-4	TRBJ2-7	NA	many	13
CATSDRGAEAFF	TGTGCCACCAGCGACAGGGGTGCCGAAGCTTTCTTT	TRBV15	TRBJ1-1	TRBD1	NA	12
CASSSEQRLYSGNTIYF	TGTGCCAGTAGCTCGGAGCAGCGGTTATACTCTGGAAACACCATATATTTT	TRBV19	TRBJ1-3	NA	NA	17
CASSLGGGGVRTDTQYF	TGTGCCAGCAGCCTCGGCGGCGGCGGAGTTCGCACAGATACGCAGTATTTT	TRBV9	TRBJ2-3	NA	NA	17
CASSLSRNRVGLGNTIYF	TGTGCCAGCAGTTTATCCCGGAACAGGGTAGGACTGGGAAACACCATATATTTT	TRBV27	TRBJ1-3	NA	NA	18
CASRWQGGNYGYTF	TGTGCCAGCAGGTGGCAGGGTGGAAACTATGGCTACACCTTC	TRBV6-1	TRBJ1-2	NA	NA	14